This T cell receptor beta chain is drawn from a study of cytomegalovirus exposure and HLA in healthy donors. Whole-study context: Earlier, 117 million unique TCR beta sequences were recovered from about 170 million T cells by an analysis. The study, taken as a whole, reports: Published work reported that the classifier diagnosed cytomegalovirus status with high specificity and sensitivity. V- and J-gene trimming of TCR beta was linked (in a later analysis) to a missense DCLRE1C variant.

The PCR contained 60 Vbeta and 13 Jbeta primers. Assay used: immunoSEQ multiplex PCR; TCRdb lists only in-frame clones, some missing. The sample shows 150,000 to 200,000 clones, over 70% of them seen only once. Turning to this clone: Its antigen is not known. At one of its ends the junction is not consistent with the germline gene, which may arise from a read error.

This TCR was sampled from a woman in her 30s in good health and CMV-seronegative. Material for sequencing was PBMCs.

The CDR3: CSSSPDTDTQYF. In DNA form, the CDR3 reads TGTTCCAGCAGCCCAGACACAGATACGCAGTATTTT. The chain employs TRBV7-9 and TRBJ2-3, with no clear D. Germline CDR1 is SEHNR and CDR2 is FQNEAQ (reference sequence). The CDR3 length is 12 residues. Together with reference TRBV7-9 and TRBJ2-3, the CDR3 gives the full variable domain: DTGVSQNPRHKITKRGQNVTFRCDPISEHNRLYWYRQTLGQGPEFLTYFQNEAQLEKSRLLSDRFSAERPKGSFSTLEIQRTEQGDSAMYLCSSSPDTDTQYFGPGTRLTVL.